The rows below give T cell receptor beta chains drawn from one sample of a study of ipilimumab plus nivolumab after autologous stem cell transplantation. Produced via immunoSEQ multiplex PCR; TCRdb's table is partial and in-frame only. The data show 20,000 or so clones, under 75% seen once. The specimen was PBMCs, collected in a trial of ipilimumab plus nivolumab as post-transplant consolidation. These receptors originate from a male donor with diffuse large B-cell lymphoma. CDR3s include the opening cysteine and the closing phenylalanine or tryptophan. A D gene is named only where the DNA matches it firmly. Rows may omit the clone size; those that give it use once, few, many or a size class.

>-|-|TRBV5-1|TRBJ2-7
TGCGCCAGCAGCTGGGGGTCGGCCAACTCCTACGAGCAGTACTTC
CASSWGSANSYEQYF
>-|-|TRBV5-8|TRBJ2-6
TGTGCCAGCTGCACTCCTCACCACACAAAGTCGGGCCAACTCCTGACTTTC
CASCTPHHTKSGQLLTF
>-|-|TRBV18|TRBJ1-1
TGTGCCAGCTCTCTATTTACCAGGGATGGGAACACTGAAGCTTTCTTT
CASSLFTRDGNTEAFF
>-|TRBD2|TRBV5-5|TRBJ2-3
TGTGCCAGCAGCTTGGATGCGGGAGGGACAGATACGCAGTATTTT
CASSLDAGGTDTQYF
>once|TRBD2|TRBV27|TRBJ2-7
TGTGCCAGCCACAGCGGGGGTAGCTCCTACGAGCAGTACTTC
CASHSGGSSYEQYF
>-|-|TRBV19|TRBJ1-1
TGTGCCAGTAGTACTCAAGCGCAGAGGGGTTACACTGAAGCTTTCTTT
CASSTQAQRGYTEAFF
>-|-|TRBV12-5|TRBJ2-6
TGTGCTAGTGGTTTGGGGGAATCTGGGGCCAACGTCCTGACTTTC
CASGLGESGANVLTF
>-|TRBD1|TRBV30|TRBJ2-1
TGTGCCTGGGACAGGGGAGGCTCCTACAATGAGCAGTTCTTC
CAWDRGGSYNEQFF
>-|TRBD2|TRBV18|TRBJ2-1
TGTGCCAGCTCACCAGCGGTAGCGGGGCCCCGGGGTGAGCAGTTCTTC
CASSPAVAGPRGEQFF
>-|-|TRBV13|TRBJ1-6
TGTGCCAGCAGCTTAGGCCAGGGAAACCTGGGGATTTCACCCCTCCACTTT
CASSLGQGNLGISPLHF
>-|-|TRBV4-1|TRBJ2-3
TGCGCCAGCAGCCAGGGGGAGGCCGGTGCAGATACGCAGTATTTT
CASSQGEAGADTQYF
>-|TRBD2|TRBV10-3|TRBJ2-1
TGTGCCACCCGGGGGGGAGGCGGGACCTCCTACAATGAGCAGTTCTTC
CATRGGGGTSYNEQFF
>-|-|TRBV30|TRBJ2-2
TGTGCCCTCCGTTGGGGCTGGACCGGGGAGCTGTTTTTT
CALRWGWTGELFF
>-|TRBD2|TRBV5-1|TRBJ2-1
TGCGCCAGCAGCTTGGGCGGACTAGCGGGATGGGTTGAGCAGTTCTTC
CASSLGGLAGWVEQFF
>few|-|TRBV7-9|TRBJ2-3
TGTGCCAGCAGCCCCGAATTATACACAGATACGCAGTATTTT
CASSPELYTDTQYF
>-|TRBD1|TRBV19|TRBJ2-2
TGTGCCAGTAGTATAGACGTACTGACAGGGTCGGGGGAGCTGTTTTTT
CASSIDVLTGSGELFF
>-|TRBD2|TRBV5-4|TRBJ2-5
TGTGCCAGCAGCCCAACCGGGGGGGTCCAAGAGACCCAGTACTTC
CASSPTGGVQETQYF
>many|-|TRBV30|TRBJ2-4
TGTGCCTGGAGTGAACAGCTCCAAAACATTCAGTACTTC
CAWSEQLQNIQYF
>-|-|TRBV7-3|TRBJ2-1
TGTGCCAGCAGCTTAGCGTGGCGAAGCTCCTACAATGAGCAGTTCTTC
CASSLAWRSSYNEQFF
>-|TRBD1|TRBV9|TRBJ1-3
TGTGCCAGCAGCGGTTTACAGGGGGCTGGAAACACCATATATTTT
CASSGLQGAGNTIYF
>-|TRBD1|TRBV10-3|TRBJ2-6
TGTGCCGCGACAGGGGGACAGGGCTTCTCTGGGGCCAACGTCCTGACTTTC
CAATGGQGFSGANVLTF
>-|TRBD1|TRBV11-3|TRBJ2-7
TGTGCCAGCAGCTCTGGACAGGGAAAAGTAGCGGACCGCTCCTACGAGCAGTACTTC
CASSSGQGKVADRSYEQYF
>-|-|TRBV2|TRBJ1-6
TGTGCCAGCAGTGAGGAGGGGGACTTGTCACCCCTCCACTTT
CASSEEGDLSPLHF
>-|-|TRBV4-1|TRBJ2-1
TGCGCCAGCAGCCATTCGCGGCGAGAGTTTTTAAACGTCGGTGAGCAGTTCTTC
CASSHSRREFLNVGEQFF
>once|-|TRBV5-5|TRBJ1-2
TGTGCCAGCAGCTTGGATCCTCAGATTAACTATGGCTACACCTTC
CASSLDPQINYGYTF
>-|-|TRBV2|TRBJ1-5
TGTGCCAGCAGAGACTCAGGAGGGGGTCAGCCCCAGCATTTT
CASRDSGGGQPQHF
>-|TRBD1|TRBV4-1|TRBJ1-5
TGCGCCAGCAGCCATGACCCGGGACAGGGAGGCCAGCCCCAGCATTTT
CASSHDPGQGGQPQHF
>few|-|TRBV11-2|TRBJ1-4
TGTGCCAGCAGCTTCAGAAATGAAAAACTGTTTTTT
CASSFRNEKLFF
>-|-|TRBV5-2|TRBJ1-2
TGCGCCAGCAGCCAAGAGGGTGTGGTTGGCTACACCTTC
CASSQEGVVGYTF
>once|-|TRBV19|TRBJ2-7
TGTGCCAGTAGTTTGTCTGCGGCCTACGAGCAGTACTTC
CASSLSAAYEQYF
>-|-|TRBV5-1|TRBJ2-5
TGCGCCAGCAGCTTTGGGGGGGCTGTAGAGACCCAGTACTTC
CASSFGGAVETQYF
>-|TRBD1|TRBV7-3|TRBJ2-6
TGTGCCAGCAGCTTACTCGCCGGGACAGGGGGCCACGTCCTGACTTTC
CASSLLAGTGGHVLTF
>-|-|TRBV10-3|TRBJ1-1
TGTGCCATCAGAGGGAATACAGGGACTGAAGCTTTCTTT
CAIRGNTGTEAFF
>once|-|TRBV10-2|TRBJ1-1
TGCGCCACCCAGGGAGGACTAAACACTGAAGCTTTCTTT
CATQGGLNTEAFF